This entry lists 15 T cell receptor beta chains sequenced from one sample in a study of blood T cell repertoires in COVID-19. Method: immunoSEQ multiplex PCR; TCRdb's copy keeps in-frame clones and lacks some. The sample holds tens of thousands of clones; more than 75% are singletons and the top ten take roughly 23%. The material sequenced was peripheral blood. The receptors come from a man aged 45 to 65 with active or convalescent COVID-19.

The chain is built from TRBV27 and TRBJ2-4, with a possible D match to TRBD2 (6 bases). Germline-derived CDR1 and CDR2 are MNHEY and SMNVEV (reference sequence). The ends were cut back, 7 bases at V and 8 bases at J, with 18 bases in the middle. This CDR3 has 14 amino acids. CDR3 DNA: TGTGCCAGCACCCCTCGTCGGGGGTCGGACATTCAGTACTTC. Encoded protein: CASTPRRGSDIQYF.

In its sample, this clone was seen many times. The rearrangement uses TRBV5-8 and TRBJ1-4; TRBD1 is a possible D gene (5 bases). The V end lost 6 bases, the J end lost 0 bases, and 15 bases lay between the germline ends. This CDR3 comprises 16 residues. Germline V gene data show CDR1 as SGHTS and CDR2 as YDEGEE. The CDR3, as DNA: TGTGCCAGCACCGCGGGGGAGACCTCAACTAATGAAAAACTGTTTTTT. Translation: CASTAGETSTNEKLFF.

This clone came up a few times. The chain combines TRBV10-3 with TRBJ1-2; D ambiguous. The CDR3 consists of 12 residues. Germline V CDR1 and CDR2: ENHRY, SYGVKD. Trimming took 2 bases from V and 10 from J, leaving 11 bases between them. The DNA for the CDR3 is TGTGCCATCAGTGAGGAGGGAATAGACTACACCTTC. Protein product: CAISEEGIDYTF.

This rearrangement joins TRBV6-5 to TRBJ2-3, with 7 bases fitting TRBD1. From germline, CDR1 is MNHEY and CDR2 SVGAGI. V was clipped by 5 bases and J by 1 base; unmatched bases: 6. This CDR3 is built from 15 residues. CDR3 residues: CASSRGQARTDTQYF. The CDR3 DNA reads as TGTGCCAGCAGTCGCGGACAGGCCCGCACAGATACGCAGTATTTT.

This clone was counted only a few times. V is TRBV14 and J is TRBJ2-7; D might be TRBD1 (5 bases). Per germline, CDR1 SGHDN and CDR2 FVKESK. The germline V and J ends were trimmed by 3 bases and 0 bases, with 6 bases remaining between them. This CDR3 comprises 13 residues. The CDR3 nucleotides read TGTGCCAGCAGCCAGACAGTCTCCTACGAGCAGTACTTC. It yields the protein CASSQTVSYEQYF.

There are a few counts of this clone. The CDR3 is CASSVASGKETQYF. DNA of the CDR3: TGTGCCAGCAGCGTAGCTAGCGGGAAAGAGACCCAGTACTTC. The genes are TRBV9 and TRBJ2-5; 9 bases line up with TRBD2. The CDR3 is 14 residues long. The J segment lost 3 bases and the V segment lost 0 bases, leaving 0 bases of the junction unmatched. Germline V CDR1 and CDR2: SGDLS, YYNGEE.

This chain uses TRBV5-4 with TRBJ2-7; 10 bases line up with TRBD2. The length of the CDR3 is 16 residues. Germline CDR1 is SGHNT and CDR2 is YYREEE (reference sequence). The trim removed 3 bases at V and 2 bases at J, leaving 8 bases unmatched. The CDR3 here is CASSSYSGGTPYEQYF. For the CDR3, the DNA is TGTGCCAGCAGCTCCTATAGCGGGGGGACCCCCTACGAGCAGTACTTC.

V gene TRBV6-5 combines with J gene TRBJ1-5; unclear D gene. The CDR3 length is 13 residues. From germline, CDR1 is MNHEY and CDR2 SVGAGI. Trimming took 6 bases from V and 9 from J, leaving 15 bases between them. The CDR3 region has the DNA TGTGCCAGCAGCTCGACACGTATTGGGCCCCAGCATTTT. This translates into CASSSTRIGPQHF.

The chain recombines TRBV19 with TRBJ1-5, with 9 bases identical to TRBD1. V lost 6 bases and J lost 6; bases outside the gene matches: 9. Germline V gene lookup returns CDR1 LNHDA and CDR2 SQIVND (reference sequence). The CDR3 has 15 amino acids. The CDR3 is CASRMDRGFRQPQHF. CDR3 DNA sequence: TGTGCCAGTAGAATGGACAGGGGTTTTCGTCAGCCCCAGCATTTT.

The rearrangement joins TRBV7-8 to TRBJ1-4; possibly TRBD1 for D (5 bases). Trimming removed 5 bases at V and 5 bases at J, with 15 bases between. CDR3 length: 15 amino acids. The germline V gene has CDR1 SGHVS and CDR2 FQNEAQ. CDR3 protein: CASSQGEGGNEKLFF. The DNA for the CDR3 is TGTGCCAGCAGCCAAGGGGAGGGTGGGAATGAAAAACTGTTTTTT.

This clone was recorded a few times. The rearrangement links TRBV15 to TRBJ1-6; perhaps TRBD1 as D (6 bases). V shed 0 bases and J shed 4 bases, with 10 bases lying between them. The CDR3 loop spans 16 amino acids. CDR1 and CDR2 from the germline V gene are LNHNV and YYDKDF (reference sequence). The CDR3, as DNA: TGTGCCACCAGCAGAGATCTAGGGGGTTATAATTCACCCCTCCACTTT. The encoded protein is CATSRDLGGYNSPLHF.

The chain links TRBV19 to TRBJ2-7, with D possibly matching TRBD2 (5 bases). Trimming removed 6 bases from V and 4 bases from J, with 10 bases in between. Germline V CDR1 and CDR2: LNHDA, SQIVND (reference sequence). This CDR3 region has 12 residues. CDR3 loop: CASSAGLYEQYF. CDR3 sequence (DNA): TGTGCCAGTAGCGCTGGACTGTACGAGCAGTACTTC.

This clone has just a few counts. The rearrangement links TRBV30 to TRBJ1-2; TRBD1 aligns across 9 bases. J was trimmed by 5 bases and V by 5 bases; bases with no gene match: 6. The germline V gene has CDR1 GTSNPN and CDR2 SVGIG (reference sequence). There are 13 residues in the CDR3. Here the CDR3 reads CAWWPGTGYGYTF. The CDR3 DNA sequence: TGTGCCTGGTGGCCCGGGACAGGGTATGGCTACACCTTC. The complete variable domain, with remaining parts taken from reference TRBV30 and TRBJ1-2, reads SQTIHQWPATLVQPVGSPLSLECTVEGTSNPNLYWYRQAAGRGLQLLFYSVGIGQISSEVPQNLSASRPQDRQFILSSKKLLLSDSGFYLCAWWPGTGYGYTFGSGTRLTVV.

J is TRBJ1-5 and V is TRBV7-6; D is unclear. The CDR3 contains 13 residues. CDR1 and CDR2 (germline): SGHVS, FNYEAQ. Trimming removed 1 base at V and 7 bases at J, with 8 bases between. The CDR3 loop reads CASSLENQQPQHF. CDR3 bases: TGTGCCAGCAGCTTAGAAAATCAACAGCCCCAGCATTTT.

CDR3 DNA sequence: TGTGCCAGCAGAACATACAGGGAAACACGGACCTACTTC. It yields the protein CASRTYRETRTYF. The chain is built from TRBV12-3 or TRBV12-4 and TRBJ2-7, with D tentatively TRBD1 (6 bases). Trimming stripped 6 bases from V and 13 bases from J, with 22 bases between. The CDR3 spans 13 residues.